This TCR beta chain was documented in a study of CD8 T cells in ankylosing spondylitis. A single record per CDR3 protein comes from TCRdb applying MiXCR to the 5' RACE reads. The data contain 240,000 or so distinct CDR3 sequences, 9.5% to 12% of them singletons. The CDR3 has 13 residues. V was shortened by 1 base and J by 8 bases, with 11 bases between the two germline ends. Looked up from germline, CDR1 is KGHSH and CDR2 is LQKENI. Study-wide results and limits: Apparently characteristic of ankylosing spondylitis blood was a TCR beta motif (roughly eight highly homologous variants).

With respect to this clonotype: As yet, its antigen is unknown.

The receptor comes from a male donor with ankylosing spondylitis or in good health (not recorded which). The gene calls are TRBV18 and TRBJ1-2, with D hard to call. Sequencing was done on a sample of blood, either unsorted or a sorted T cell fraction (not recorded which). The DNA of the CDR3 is TGTGCCAGCTCACCACTCTCGGGCGACGGCTACACCTTC. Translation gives CASSPLSGDGYTF.